This T cell receptor beta chain came from a study of blood T cell repertoires in COVID-19. As for the study in general: Specimens from acute and convalescent COVID-19 originated in the United States, Italy and Spain. T cells, B-cell-depleted T cells, or PBMCs provided the cDNA or gDNA that served as material.

Germline V gives CDR1 SQVTM, CDR2 ANQGSEA. V lost 5 bases, J lost 4 bases, and 12 bases stayed unmatched. CDR3 length equals 15 residues. Study processing details: How many nucleated cells were present was estimated from reference gene primer amplification. Libraries were prepared by immunoSEQ multiplex PCR; TCRdb keeps only in-frame clonotypes and omits some of them. That table is the source of V, J and clone size, and D and trimming were worked out from the DNA. The sample has 150,000 to 200,000 clones, approximately 90% seen once. Seattle patient enrollment occurred during active infection, with longitudinal follow-up thereafter.

This sequence joins TRBV29-1 and TRBJ2-5; TRBD2 matches 8 bases. The source is a man younger than 35 with COVID-19, enrolled during active disease. Sequencing input: peripheral blood. The CDR3 region has the DNA TGCAGCGTTCCGGGAGGGGGGAAAACCGGAGAGACCCAGTACTTC. It yields the protein CSVPGGGKTGETQYF.